One and the same sample provided the 2 T cell receptor beta chains below, sequenced in a study of T cells in Graves' hyperthyroidism and ophthalmopathy. RNA transcripts were the template for amplifying TCR beta CDR3 regions. The TCR CDR3 was amplified in a first-round RT-PCR using the HTBI primer set. MiXCR, applied by TCRdb to the multiplex PCR reads, yields one record per CDR3 protein. The top ten clones hold almost 6% of a sample with approximately 620,000 distinct CDR3 sequences, 14% of them seen once. The sequencing sample was made of blood. These receptors came from a woman aged 25 to 39 with Graves' hyperthyroidism that later progressed to Graves' ophthalmopathy.

This clonotype was counted many times. This chain uses TRBV3-1 with TRBJ2-2; D possibly corresponds to TRBD1 (5 bases). V dropped 0 bases and J dropped 6 bases, with 11 bases sitting between them. The germline gives CDR1 LGHDT, CDR2 YNNKEL (reference sequence). This CDR3 contains 15 residues. For the CDR3, the DNA is TGTGCCAGCAGCCAAGACAGGGAAGGGTCCGGGGAGCTGTTTTTT. Amino acids: CASSQDREGSGELFF.

There are many counts of this clonotype. This rearrangement joins TRBV30 to TRBJ1-4; D gene ambiguous. CDR1 and CDR2 (germline): GTSNPN, SVGIG (reference sequence). This CDR3 comprises 14 residues. Trimming stripped 0 bases from V and 7 bases from J, with 12 bases between. For the CDR3, the DNA is TGTGCCTGGAGTGTACAATCCTGGGGTGAAAAACTGTTTTTT. Amino acids: CAWSVQSWGEKLFF.